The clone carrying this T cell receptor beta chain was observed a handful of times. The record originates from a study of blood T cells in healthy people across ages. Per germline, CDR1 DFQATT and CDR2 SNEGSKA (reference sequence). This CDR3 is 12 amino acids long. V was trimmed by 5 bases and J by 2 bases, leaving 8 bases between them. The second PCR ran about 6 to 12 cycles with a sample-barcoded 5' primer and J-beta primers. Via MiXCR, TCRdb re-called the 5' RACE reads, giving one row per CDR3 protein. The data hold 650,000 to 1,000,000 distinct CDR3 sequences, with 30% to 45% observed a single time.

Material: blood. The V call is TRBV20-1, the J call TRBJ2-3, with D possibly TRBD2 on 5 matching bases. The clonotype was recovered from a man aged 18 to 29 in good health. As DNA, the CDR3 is TGCAGTGCTTACGGGAACACAGATACGCAGTATTTT. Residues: CSAYGNTDTQYF.